A single sample gave rise to the 16 T cell receptor beta chains below, sequenced in a study of beta chain features in type 1 diabetes. Overall study findings and caveats: Moderately but significantly shorter TCRB CDR3s were found in Type 1 diabetes patients in all four CD4+ subsets.

Sequenced material consisted of expressed TCRB transcripts (all of the isolated RNA was reverse transcribed). Generated by immunoSEQ multiplex PCR, the TCRdb table keeps only in-frame clones and is missing some. The table includes about 700,000 clones, over 10% detected once. The antigens for these receptors are not known. Sample: naive CD4+ T cells from blood. These receptors originate from a young man with type 1 diabetes.

V is TRBV30 and J is TRBJ1-5; D is perhaps TRBD1 (6 bases). V lost 0 bases and J lost 6, with 12 bases in between. CDR1 is GTSNPN and CDR2 is SVGIG in the germline V gene (reference sequence). CDR3 length: 14 residues. This chain's CDR3 is CAWSVMGAGQPQHF. The CDR3 DNA sequence: TGTGCCTGGAGTGTAATGGGGGCAGGTCAGCCCCAGCATTTT.

Only a few counts were recorded for this clone. This chain joins TRBV6-5 and TRBJ1-2; a possible D gene is TRBD1 (5 bases). CDR3 length equals 16 residues. The ends were cut back, 0 bases at V and 1 base at J, with 12 bases in the middle. Germline V CDR1 and CDR2: MNHEY, SVGAGI. The CDR3 sequence is CASSYSPGGINYGYTF. The CDR3 DNA reads as TGTGCCAGCAGTTACTCCCCGGGGGGGATTAACTATGGCTACACCTTC.

This sequence joins TRBV7-9 and TRBJ2-2, with 10 bases fitting TRBD1. V shed 11 bases and J 4 bases; nucleotides not matched to a gene: 4. CDR1 and CDR2 (germline): SEHNR, FQNEAQ (reference sequence). The CDR3 contains 13 residues. The CDR3, as DNA: TGTGCCTTCCGGGACAGGGGCACCGGGGAGCTGTTTTTT. It is translated as CAFRDRGTGELFF.

V and J are TRBV27 and TRBJ2-1; D remains unclear. Germline V gene data show CDR1 as MNHEY and CDR2 as SMNVEV (reference sequence). V lost 4 bases to trimming and J lost 0 bases, with 7 bases between them. The CDR3 runs 14 residues. The chain's CDR3 is CASSSVGSYNEQFF. The DNA of the CDR3 is TGTGCCAGCAGTTCAGTAGGCTCCTACAATGAGCAGTTCTTC.

This sequence joins TRBV10-2 and TRBJ1-5; D gene ambiguous. Germline loops: CDR1 WSHSY, CDR2 SAAADI. The V end was cut by 2 bases, the J end by 2 bases, with 1 base between. The CDR3 is 12 amino acids. The CDR3 nucleotides are TGCGCCAGCAGTGAGGGCAATCAGCCCCAGCATTTT. Protein sequence: CASSEGNQPQHF.

This clone has only a few counts. V and J are TRBV2 and TRBJ1-1, with D possibly TRBD1 on 5 matching bases. The CDR3 length is 17 residues. V gave up 7 bases and J gave up 3 bases, with 24 bases separating them. Per germline, CDR1 SNHLY and CDR2 FYNNEI. Here the CDR3 DNA reads TGTGCCAGCAATACGGACATTAATCGGGATGGGGACACTGAAGCTTTCTTT. Amino acids: CASNTDINRDGDTEAFF.

V gene TRBV30 combines with J gene TRBJ1-1, with 9 bases matching TRBD1. This CDR3 has 14 amino acids. J lost 5 bases, V lost 3 bases, and 7 bases had no gene match. Per the germline V gene, CDR1 is GTSNPN and CDR2 is SVGIG (reference sequence). CDR3 nucleotide sequence: TGTGCCTGGAGCGCCGGGACAGGGAGAACTGAAGCTTTCTTT. Translating gives CAWSAGTGRTEAFF. Looking up the rest from reference TRBV30 and TRBJ1-1 gives the full variable domain: SQTIHQWPATLVQPVGSPLSLECTVEGTSNPNLYWYRQAAGRGLQLLFYSVGIGQISSEVPQNLSASRPQDRQFILSSKKLLLSDSGFYLCAWSAGTGRTEAFFGQGTRLTVV.

The V call is TRBV28, the J call TRBJ2-7; no reliable D call. The V gene lost 6 bases and the J gene lost 0 bases, with 12 bases spanning the gap. The CDR3 spans 14 residues. In germline, CDR1 is MDHEN, CDR2 SYDVKM. CDR3 region: CASSPSDNSYEQYF. As DNA, the CDR3 is TGTGCCAGCAGCCCCTCCGACAACTCCTACGAGCAGTACTTC.

With respect to this clone: Other nucleotide sequences in the sample specify the same CDR3. The chain has TRBV20-1 and TRBJ1-5; D is unresolved. V lost 1 base to trimming and J lost 5 bases, with 3 bases between them. This CDR3 spans 11 amino acids. Germline values: CDR1 DFQATT, CDR2 SNEGSKA (reference sequence). The CDR3 DNA reads as TGCAGTGCTAGAGGGGATCAGCCCCAGCATTTT. This codes for CSARGDQPQHF.

The chain joins TRBV4-2 to TRBJ2-3; 9 bases agree with TRBD2. CDR1 is LGHNA, CDR2 YNFKEQ, per germline. V lost 1 base to trimming and J lost 2 bases; unmatched junction nucleotides: 7. The CDR3 spans 17 residues. CDR3 protein: CASSQAGRGGNTDTQYF. The DNA of the CDR3 is TGTGCCAGCAGCCAAGCCGGGCGGGGGGGAAACACAGATACGCAGTATTTT.

In this sample, this clone turned up a few times. The rearrangement uses TRBV14 and TRBJ1-5; 7 bases map to TRBD1. The CDR3 has 14 residues. The V segment lost 3 bases and the J segment 2 bases; nucleotides outside the gene matches: 1. CDR1 is SGHDN and CDR2 is FVKESK in the germline V gene. CDR3 protein: CASSHGQGNQPQHF. DNA of the CDR3: TGTGCCAGCAGCCACGGACAGGGCAATCAGCCCCAGCATTTT.

A few counts support this clone. CDR3: CSVAQGPYGYTF. CDR3 DNA: TGCAGCGTTGCGCAGGGCCCATATGGCTACACCTTC. The V gene is TRBV29-1, the J gene TRBJ1-2, with a tentative D call TRBD1 (5 bases). Germline loops: CDR1 SQVTM, CDR2 ANQGSEA. The CDR3 spans 12 residues. V dropped 4 bases and J dropped 5 bases, with 11 bases sitting between them.

V usage is TRBV5-1 and J usage is TRBJ2-5; D ambiguous. CDR3 length: 14 amino acids. Germline-derived CDR1 and CDR2 are SGHRS and YFSETQ. V was pared by 1 base and J by 3 bases, with 10 bases between. CDR3 bases: TGCGCCAGCAGCTTGCTGACACTTAAAGAGACCCAGTACTTC. Translating it yields CASSLLTLKETQYF.

The chain carries TRBV27 and TRBJ2-3; D could derive from TRBD1 or TRBD2 (5 bases each). Trimming shortened V by 5 bases and J by 5 bases, and 20 bases separated the two germline ends. The CDR3 contains 16 residues. CDR1 is MNHEY and CDR2 is SMNVEV in the germline V gene (reference sequence). The DNA of the CDR3 is TGTGCCAGCAGTCTTTCTCGGCAGGGACCTGGAGATACGCAGTATTTT. Amino acid sequence: CASSLSRQGPGDTQYF.

A few counts support this clone. Here the CDR3 reads CASSEWTEYTEAFF. CDR3 nucleotides: TGTGCCAGCAGTGAGTGGACAGAATACACTGAAGCTTTCTTT. The J gene is TRBJ1-1, the V gene TRBV28, with D possibly matching TRBD1 (6 bases). CDR1 is MDHEN and CDR2 is SYDVKM in the germline V gene. Trimming took 5 bases from V and 3 from J, leaving 13 bases between them. This CDR3 spans 14 amino acids.

This clone was observed a handful of times. The J gene is TRBJ2-5, the V gene TRBV2; D gene uncertain. Germline assignment: CDR1 SNHLY and CDR2 FYNNEI. The CDR3 totals 14 residues. V dropped 3 bases and J dropped 5 bases, with 13 bases sitting between them. The CDR3 loop is CASSDTTPRETQYF. CDR3 DNA: TGTGCCAGCAGTGACACGACCCCCCGGGAGACCCAGTACTTC.